The 18 T cell receptor beta chains presented below share a single source sample, sequenced in a study of Graves' ophthalmopathy and Graves' hyperthyroidism. RNA transcripts were the source from which TCR beta CDR3 regions were amplified. After a first-round RT-PCR with HTBI primers, a second-round multiplex PCR was run. TCRdb used MiXCR to reprocess the multiplex PCR reads, holding one entry per CDR3 protein. Of some 750,000 distinct CDR3 sequences listed, approximately 40% are singletons. The material sequenced was peripheral blood. These TCRs come from an adult man with Graves' ophthalmopathy.

This rearrangement joins TRBV20-1 to TRBJ1-5; D uncertain. The CDR3 contains 13 residues. Germline lookup yields CDR1 DFQATT and CDR2 SNEGSKA (reference sequence). The V end was cut by 6 bases, the J end by 0 bases, with 9 bases between. For the CDR3, the DNA is TGCAGTGCGCCCCCATCTAGCAATCAGCCCCAGCATTTT. It translates to CSAPPSSNQPQHF.

The genes are TRBV19 and TRBJ1-2, with TRBD1 identical over 9 bases. Germline V CDR1 and CDR2: LNHDA, SQIVND (reference sequence). The CDR3 totals 16 residues. Trimming took 5 bases from V and 4 from J; bases not matched to a gene: 11. CDR3 in amino acids: CASSVMSTGGFYGYTF. In nucleotides, the CDR3 is TGTGCCAGTAGTGTGATGTCAACAGGGGGCTTCTATGGCTACACCTTC.

This clonotype was recorded at least ten times. This chain connects TRBV9 to TRBJ2-7; TRBD2 is a possible D gene (6 bases). The CDR3 contains 14 residues. Trimming took 4 bases from V and 5 from J, leaving 16 bases between them. In germline, CDR1 is SGDLS, CDR2 YYNGEE. CDR3 residues: CASSPARGGDEQYF. The CDR3, as DNA: TGTGCCAGCAGCCCAGCTCGGGGAGGTGACGAGCAGTACTTC.

Concerning this clonotype itself: A much larger clone lies one base from this, so it may be a read error. V usage is TRBV10-3 and J usage is TRBJ2-7; possible D gene TRBD2, 5 bases. The V gene lost 3 bases and the J gene lost 7 bases, with 16 bases spanning the gap. Germline V gene data show CDR1 as ENHRY and CDR2 as SYGVKD. The CDR3 has 14 residues. The CDR3 region is CAISDGLNNGEQYF. The DNA for the CDR3 is TGTGCCATCAGTGACGGACTCAATAACGGTGAGCAGTACTTC.

This clonotype was picked up one time. The chain employs TRBV25-1 and TRBJ2-5, with D unclear. V was pared by 1 base and J by 5 bases, with 11 bases between. The germline V gene encodes CDR1 MGHDK and CDR2 SYGVNS. The CDR3 runs 14 residues. The CDR3 sequence: CASSEFVHRETQYF. CDR3 coding DNA: TGTGCCAGCAGTGAATTTGTCCATAGGGAGACCCAGTACTTC.

This clonotype was counted between two and nine times. The CDR3 end shows no conserved phenylalanine or tryptophan, and so a read error is likely. The DNA is omitted, as the CDR3 cannot be located on it reliably, and the CDR3 follows TCRdb's listing. The gene calls are TRBV2 and TRBJ1-1. From its first to its last residue, the CDR3 has 8 amino acids. Germline assignment: CDR1 SNHLY and CDR2 FYNNEI. The CDR3 sequence is CASSEGEV.

Ten or more counts support this clonotype. V is TRBV10-3 and J is TRBJ1-2; no definite D call. This CDR3 has 13 amino acids. CDR1 and CDR2 (germline): ENHRY, SYGVKD. Trimming removed 8 bases from V and 8 bases from J, with 18 bases in between. The CDR3 loop is CAISNRGLGGYTF. CDR3 DNA: TGTGCCATCTCCAACCGGGGATTGGGAGGCTACACCTTC.

The chain recombines TRBV19 with TRBJ2-7; D is tentatively TRBD1 or TRBD2 (5 bases each). Trimming shortened V by 9 bases and J by 3 bases, and 12 bases separated the two germline ends. Per the germline V gene, CDR1 is LNHDA and CDR2 is SQIVND (reference sequence). This CDR3 comprises 12 residues. CDR3: CASGNRYYEQYF. The CDR3 bases are TGTGCCAGCGGGAACAGGTACTACGAGCAGTACTTC.

The chain joins TRBV9 to TRBJ1-2; TRBD1 is a possible D gene (5 bases). V lost 4 bases, J lost 6 bases, and 16 bases lay in between. Germline CDR1 and CDR2: SGDLS and YYNGEE. The CDR3 extends over 14 amino acids. In nucleotides, the CDR3 is TGTGCCAGCAGCCAAGGAGGGGTGAGTGATGGCTACACCTTC. Its translation is CASSQGGVSDGYTF.

About this clonotype: Given the absence of the conserved phenylalanine or tryptophan at the CDR3 end, a read error is likely. The rearrangement links TRBV9 to TRBJ1-6; D unresolved. V shed 1 base and J shed 8 bases, with 7 bases lying between them. CDR3 size: 13 residues. Germline V lookup: CDR1 SGDLS, CDR2 YYNGEE. DNA of the CDR3: TGTGCCAGCAGCGTAAATTCGGATTCACCCCTCCACCTC. Its translation: CASSVNSDSPLHL.

This chain links TRBV5-4 with TRBJ1-2; D perhaps matches TRBD1 (6 bases). CDR3 length: 14 amino acids. The germline CDR1 and CDR2 sequences are SGHNT and YYREEE (reference sequence). V lost 4 bases and J lost 4, with 14 bases in between. The CDR3 here is CASSRTAEGYGYTF. CDR3 DNA sequence: TGTGCCAGCAGCCGGACAGCCGAGGGCTATGGCTACACCTTC. Full variable domain (rest looked up from reference TRBV5-4 and TRBJ1-2): ETGVTQSPTHLIKTRGQQVTLRCSSQSGHNTVSWYQQALGQGPQFIFQYYREEENGRGNFPPRFSGLQFPNYSSELNVNALELDDSALYLCASSRTAEGYGYTFGSGTRLTVV.

This clonotype was found many times. The rearrangement joins TRBV15 to TRBJ2-6, with 10 nucleotides matching TRBD1. Germline assignment: CDR1 LNHNV and CDR2 YYDKDF (reference sequence). This CDR3 has 18 amino acids. The V and J ends lost 5 bases and 0 bases, in that order; junction bases with no gene match: 7. The CDR3 protein is CATSGTGAEGSGANVLTF. Here the CDR3 DNA reads TGTGCCACCAGCGGGACAGGGGCCGAAGGCTCTGGGGCCAACGTCCTGACTTTC.

This clonotype was seen at least ten times. This sequence joins TRBV20-1 and TRBJ1-2, with D uncertain. The CDR3 has 14 amino acids. Germline V gene lookup returns CDR1 DFQATT and CDR2 SNEGSKA (reference sequence). The V and J ends lost 6 bases and 8 bases respectively, with 22 bases between them. In nucleotides, the CDR3 is TGCAGTGCGTTCCCCTGGAACGACTTTGGGGGCTACACCTTC. Protein sequence: CSAFPWNDFGGYTF.

The V and J genes are TRBV7-9 and TRBJ1-1, with D possibly TRBD1 on 5 matching bases. V was trimmed by 8 bases and J by 2 bases, leaving 9 bases between them. CDR1 is SEHNR, CDR2 FQNEAQ, per germline (reference sequence). CDR3 length equals 12 residues. The CDR3: CASGGGNTEAFF. Written as DNA, the CDR3 is TGTGCCAGCGGCGGGGGTAACACTGAAGCTTTCTTT. Variable domain in full (rest from reference TRBV7-9 and TRBJ1-1): DTGVSQNPRHKITKRGQNVTFRCDPISEHNRLYWYRQTLGQGPEFLTYFQNEAQLEKSRLLSDRFSAERPKGSFSTLEIQRTEQGDSAMYLCASGGGNTEAFFGQGTRLTVV.

The chain is built from TRBV11-2 and TRBJ2-5; no firm D call. The germline V and J ends were trimmed by 1 base and 1 base, with 7 bases remaining between them. Germline-derived CDR1 and CDR2 are SGHAT and FQNNGV. The CDR3 consists of 14 residues. This CDR3 is CASSLGIGQETQYF. The CDR3, as DNA: TGTGCCAGCAGCTTAGGGATAGGCCAAGAGACCCAGTACTTC. Full variable domain (remainder filled in from reference TRBV11-2 and TRBJ2-5): EAGVAQSPRYKIIEKRQSVAFWCNPISGHATLYWYQQILGQGPKLLIQFQNNGVVDDSQLPKDRFSAERLKGVDSTLKIQPAKLEDSAVYLCASSLGIGQETQYFGPGTRLLVL.

The V call is TRBV25-1, the J call TRBJ2-3; D could derive from TRBD1 or TRBD2 (5 bases each). Per germline, CDR1 MGHDK and CDR2 SYGVNS. The CDR3 sequence is 16 residues long. With 6 bases removed from V and 5 bases from J, the gap between germline ends came to 21 bases. The CDR3 sequence is CASSKSGRGEGDTQYF. In DNA form, the CDR3 reads TGTGCCAGCAGCAAATCGGGACGGGGCGAGGGAGATACGCAGTATTTT.

The J gene is TRBJ2-7, the V gene TRBV7-2; no clear D. The J call may be wrong; the DNA end is better matched by TRBJ2-1. The CDR3 contains 13 residues. Germline loops: CDR1 SGHTA, CDR2 FQGNSA. CDR3 bases: TGTGCCAGCAGCTCAAGGCCTAGCAATGAGCAGTTCTTC. It encodes CASSSRPSNEQFF.

This clonotype was counted a few times. This chain joins TRBV2 and TRBJ1-2; D ambiguous. The CDR3 totals 16 residues. CDR1 is SNHLY and CDR2 is FYNNEI in the germline V gene. With 5 bases removed from V and 3 bases from J, the gap between germline ends came to 19 bases. The CDR3 sequence: CASSLTVRTDYYGYTF. The DNA for the CDR3 is TGTGCCAGCAGTCTCACTGTCCGGACGGACTACTATGGCTACACCTTC.